The 24 T cell receptor beta chains reported below all come from one sample, sequenced in a study of response to subunit inactivated influenza vaccine. TCRdb recomputed calls from the RT-PCR reads with MiXCR, one row per CDR3 protein. The sample consists of some 480,000 distinct CDR3 sequences, around 9.9% of them appearing once. The source was PBMCs from blood, collected 45 days after vaccination. These receptors all stem from a middle-aged man who received an inactivated influenza vaccine.

The gene calls are TRBV7-9 and TRBJ2-2, with 8 bases matching TRBD1. V lost 5 bases, J lost 7 bases, and 3 bases stayed unmatched. CDR1 and CDR2 (germline): SEHNR, FQNEAQ (reference sequence). The CDR3 loop spans 13 amino acids. The CDR3 DNA reads as TGTGCCAGCAGCCGACAGGGGATCGGGGAGCTGTTTTTT. This gives the protein CASSRQGIGELFF.

This clonotype was recorded a few times. This chain uses TRBV7-8 with TRBJ2-1; D tentatively fits TRBD1 or TRBD2 (5 bases each). Germline V gene sequence: CDR1 SGHVS, CDR2 FQNEAQ. The V gene lost 5 bases and the J gene lost 6 bases, with 11 bases spanning the gap. The CDR3 loop spans 13 amino acids. The CDR3 coding sequence is TGTGCCAGCAGCCATGGGACCGTCAATGAGCAGTTCTTC. It encodes CASSHGTVNEQFF.

This clonotype was observed a handful of times. The chain uses TRBV20-1 and TRBJ2-5; D is possibly TRBD2 (7 bases). Per germline, CDR1 DFQATT and CDR2 SNEGSKA (reference sequence). The germline V and J ends were trimmed by 2 bases and 4 bases, with 17 bases remaining between them. This CDR3 contains 15 residues. CDR3 DNA: TGCAGTGCTAGACCCTCCGGGGGGCGAGGAGAGACCCAGTACTTC. Translating gives CSARPSGGRGETQYF.

V gene TRBV20-1 combines with J gene TRBJ2-5, with TRBD2 matching 12 bases. Germline CDR1 is DFQATT and CDR2 is SNEGSKA (reference sequence). The CDR3 is 16 residues long. The V and J ends lost 2 bases and 4 bases, in that order; junction bases with no gene match: 8. The CDR3 coding sequence is TGCAGTGCTAGACGAGGACTAGCGGGATTTGGAGAGACCCAGTACTTC. Translating gives CSARRGLAGFGETQYF.

The sample holds a few counts of this clonotype. The V and J genes are TRBV6-2 or TRBV6-3 and TRBJ2-1; D perhaps matches TRBD2 (6 bases). The germline V gene has CDR1 MNHEY and CDR2 SVGEGT. The CDR3 is 15 amino acids. The germline V and J ends were trimmed by 3 bases and 0 bases, with 9 bases remaining between them. The CDR3 is CASSYGGTSYNEQFF. CDR3 nucleotides: TGTGCCAGCAGTTATGGCGGGACCTCCTACAATGAGCAGTTCTTC.

This clonotype came up a few times. This sequence joins TRBV19 and TRBJ2-3; D might be TRBD1 (6 bases). Trimming left V 9 bases short and J 2 bases short, with 24 bases between. The CDR3 sequence is 17 residues long. Germline V lookup: CDR1 LNHDA, CDR2 SQIVND (reference sequence). CDR3 region: CASRDMYYHHDTDTQYF. CDR3 nucleotide sequence: TGTGCCAGCCGGGACATGTACTACCACCACGACACAGATACGCAGTATTTT. Full variable domain (remainder filled in from reference TRBV19 and TRBJ2-3): DGGITQSPKYLFRKEGQNVTLSCEQNLNHDAMYWYRQDPGQGLRLIYYSQIVNDFQKGDIAEGYSVSREKKESFPLTVTSAQKNPTAFYLCASRDMYYHHDTDTQYFGPGTRLTVL.

This clonotype was observed a handful of times. One end of the junction varies from germline; a read error may be responsible. The chain is built from TRBV7-9 and TRBJ2-1; D tentatively reads TRBD1 or TRBD2 (7 bases each). CDR1 and CDR2 from the germline V gene are SEHNR and FQNEAQ (reference sequence). CDR3 size: 17 residues. The CDR3 DNA is TGTGCCAGCAGCTTAGAGGGCTTCTACAATGGTCAGGGGGGGTGGGTCTTC. It encodes CASSLEGFYNGQGGWVF.

The CDR3 sequence is CASSPPGTSDADTQYF. CDR3 DNA: TGTGCCAGCAGCCCCCCCGGGACTAGCGACGCAGATACGCAGTATTTT. The rearrangement links TRBV9 to TRBJ2-3, with 10 bases identical to TRBD2. V trimming: 4 bases; J trimming: 4 bases; junction bases outside the gene matches: 9. CDR1 is SGDLS, CDR2 YYNGEE, per germline. The CDR3 sequence is 16 residues long.

J is TRBJ1-5 and V is TRBV20-1; 7 bases map to TRBD1. Germline loops: CDR1 DFQATT, CDR2 SNEGSKA (reference sequence). Losses at the gene ends were 7 bases for V and 4 bases for J; bases not matched to a gene: 4. CDR3 size: 12 residues. CDR3 sequence (DNA): TGCAGTGTTCCGACAGGGAATCAGCCCCAGCATTTT. This codes for CSVPTGNQPQHF.

This clonotype has a handful of counts. The chain couples TRBV9 to TRBJ2-3; D possibly corresponds to TRBD2 (6 bases). CDR3 length: 15 amino acids. Between the trimmed V and J ends, which lost 2 bases and 1 base, there was a span of 11 bases. The germline gives CDR1 SGDLS, CDR2 YYNGEE. Here the CDR3 DNA reads TGTGCCAGCAGCGTCCTTTCTAGCGGCACAGATACGCAGTATTTT. It yields the protein CASSVLSSGTDTQYF.

This clonotype was counted many times. The rearrangement joins TRBV12-3 or TRBV12-4 to TRBJ2-7; maybe TRBD2 (5 bases). The CDR3 consists of 14 residues. V lost 2 bases to trimming and J lost 4 bases, with 12 bases between them. Written as DNA, the CDR3 is TGTGCCAGCAGTTTACTTGAGGGTCGGTACGAGCAGTACTTC. It yields the protein CASSLLEGRYEQYF.

This clonotype was seen many times. This chain's CDR3 is CASYESANEQFF. Here the CDR3 DNA reads TGTGCCAGCTACGAGAGTGCCAATGAGCAGTTCTTC. V is TRBV12-3 or TRBV12-4 and J is TRBJ2-1; D ambiguous. This CDR3 spans 12 amino acids. The V gene lost 8 bases and the J gene lost 6 bases, with 11 bases spanning the gap.

This clonotype was seen ten or more times. The chain carries TRBV29-1 and TRBJ1-2; D gene ambiguous. CDR1 SQVTM and CDR2 ANQGSEA come from the germline V gene. Trimming removed 4 bases at V and 8 bases at J, with 11 bases between. The CDR3 covers 11 residues. CDR3 amino acids: CSVGRPSGYTF. The CDR3 DNA is TGCAGCGTTGGGAGACCTAGCGGCTACACCTTC.

This clonotype was detected ten times or more. The chain is built from TRBV18 and TRBJ1-1, with no clear D. In germline, CDR1 is KGHSH, CDR2 LQKENI. The CDR3 is 13 amino acids. Deletions cut 3 bases from V and 1 base from J, with 6 bases between. CDR3 protein: CASSPTRNTEAFF. Here the CDR3 DNA reads TGTGCCAGCTCACCTACACGGAACACTGAAGCTTTCTTT.

This clonotype was counted between two and nine times. The chain combines TRBV7-2 with TRBJ2-5, with D uncertain. CDR3 length: 14 residues. The V gene lost 3 bases and the J gene lost 4 bases, with 12 bases spanning the gap. Germline V gene sequence: CDR1 SGHTA, CDR2 FQGNSA. The CDR3 sequence: CASSLDRSGETQYF. In DNA form, the CDR3 reads TGTGCCAGCAGCTTGGACCGTTCGGGAGAGACCCAGTACTTC.

The chain uses TRBV3-1 and TRBJ2-5, with 8 bases matching TRBD1. The trim removed 3 bases at V and 5 bases at J, leaving 14 bases unmatched. The germline gives CDR1 LGHDT, CDR2 YNNKEL (reference sequence). This CDR3 region has 17 residues. The CDR3 loop is CASSQSTRGLSGETQYF. In nucleotides, the CDR3 is TGTGCCAGCAGCCAGAGTACCAGGGGGCTATCTGGGGAGACCCAGTACTTC.

This clonotype was detected only a few times. This chain connects TRBV25-1 to TRBJ1-6; D remains unclear. Germline V CDR1 and CDR2: MGHDK, SYGVNS. There are 15 residues in the CDR3. Deletions cut 6 bases from V and 2 bases from J, with 11 bases between. CDR3 nucleotide sequence: TGTGCCAGCAGGAAGGTTGGGACCTATAATTCACCCCTCCACTTT. It yields the protein CASRKVGTYNSPLHF.

This clonotype was found a few times. The rearrangement uses TRBV6-2 or TRBV6-3 and TRBJ2-3; tentatively, D is TRBD1 (6 bases). The CDR3 is 15 residues long. V gave up 6 bases and J gave up 0 bases, with 13 bases separating them. Germline loops: CDR1 MNHEY, CDR2 SVGEGT. CDR3 in amino acids: CASRSRGQSTDTQYF. As DNA, the CDR3 is TGTGCCAGCAGATCCCGTGGACAGAGCACAGATACGCAGTATTTT.

The gene calls are TRBV27 and TRBJ2-7, with a weak D call TRBD2 (5 bases). The germline V gene encodes CDR1 MNHEY and CDR2 SMNVEV (reference sequence). The CDR3 runs 11 residues. The DNA of the CDR3 is TGTGCGTCGAGGAGAGGGTACGAGCAGTACTTC. It translates to CASRRGYEQYF.

The chain is built from TRBV14 and TRBJ2-7; 11 bases agree with TRBD1. The germline CDR1 and CDR2 sequences are SGHDN and FVKESK. The CDR3 loop spans 16 amino acids. Trimming took 4 bases from V and 4 from J; bases not matched to a gene: 9. In DNA form, the CDR3 reads TGTGCCAGCAGCCGGAAAACCGGGACAGGGGGATACGAGCAGTACTTC. It encodes CASSRKTGTGGYEQYF.

The sample holds many counts of this clonotype. V usage is TRBV27 and J usage is TRBJ2-7; TRBD1 agrees at 11 bases. Germline CDR1 is MNHEY and CDR2 is SMNVEV (reference sequence). The CDR3 loop spans 14 amino acids. V was pared by 7 bases and J by 4 bases, with 6 bases of the junction left unmatched. DNA of the CDR3: TGTGCCAGCATACGGACAGGGGGCCCTTACGAGCAGTACTTC. Its translation is CASIRTGGPYEQYF.

This clonotype occurred many times. The gene calls are TRBV4-3 and TRBJ1-5; tentative D call: TRBD1 (6 bases). CDR3 size: 15 residues. Between the trimmed V and J ends, which lost 3 bases and 7 bases, there was a span of 16 bases. In germline, CDR1 is LGHNA, CDR2 YSLEER. Written as DNA, the CDR3 is TGCGCCAGCAGCCAGGATCCAGGGGTTGGGCAGCCCCAGCATTTT. Translating it yields CASSQDPGVGQPQHF.

V usage is TRBV20-1 and J usage is TRBJ2-7; TRBD2 aligns across 10 bases. Germline V gene lookup returns CDR1 DFQATT and CDR2 SNEGSKA (reference sequence). This CDR3 is 15 amino acids long. After removal of 2 bases from V and 4 bases from J, the junction contained 8 bases not matched to a gene. As DNA, the CDR3 is TGCAGTGCTAGATCAGATACTAGCGGGACGTACGAGCAGTACTTC. Its protein product is CSARSDTSGTYEQYF.

The gene calls are TRBV9 and TRBJ1-1; D gene unclear. The germline V and J ends were trimmed by 3 bases and 0 bases, with 9 bases remaining between them. The CDR3 runs 14 residues. Germline CDR1 is SGDLS and CDR2 is YYNGEE. This chain's CDR3 is CASSASTVNTEAFF. The CDR3 DNA is TGTGCCAGCAGCGCATCGACGGTGAACACTGAAGCTTTCTTT.